The T cell receptor (beta chain) under discussion was sequenced for a study of T-cell memory formation after mild COVID-19. Across the study: There were largely donor-specific TCR clusters. General study findings and limits: Day 15 to 85 contractors were CD4/CD8 balanced; later expanders leaned CD4+. In pre-infection memory, a portion of responding clones appeared, which suggested that cross-reactive memory joined.

Amplification by 5'RACE using constant-segment primers produced TCR alpha and TCR beta cDNA libraries that carried sample barcodes and UMIs. Each CDR3 protein gets one entry after TCRdb re-called the 5' RACE reads with MiXCR. The sample yields roughly 480,000 distinct CDR3 sequences, about 23% seen once. Germline V gene sequence: CDR1 LGHDT, CDR2 YNNKEL (reference sequence). CDR3 size: 14 residues. V dropped 4 bases and J dropped 4; count of bases not matched to a gene: 1. Details on this clonotype: Its matching antigen is unknown.

Material for sequencing was PBMCs or a T cell subset sorted from them (not recorded which). This rearrangement joins TRBV3-1 to TRBJ1-5, with 10 bases aligning to TRBD1. The source is an adult woman who had mild COVID-19 (a few samples of this study predate the infection). Cell type and time point are not known. The CDR3 is CASSRQGANQPQHF. The CDR3 DNA reads as TGTGCCAGCAGCCGACAGGGGGCTAATCAGCCCCAGCATTTT.